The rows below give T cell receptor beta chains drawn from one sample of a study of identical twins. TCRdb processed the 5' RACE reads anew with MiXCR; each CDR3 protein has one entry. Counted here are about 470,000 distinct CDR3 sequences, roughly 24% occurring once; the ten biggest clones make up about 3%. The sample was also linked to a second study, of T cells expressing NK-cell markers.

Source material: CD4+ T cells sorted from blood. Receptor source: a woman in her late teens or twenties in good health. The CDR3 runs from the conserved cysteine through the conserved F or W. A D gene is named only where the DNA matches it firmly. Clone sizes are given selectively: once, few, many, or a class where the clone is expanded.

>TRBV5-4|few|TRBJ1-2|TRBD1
CATNTDRVDGYTF
TGTGCCACCAACACCGACAGGGTCGATGGCTACACCTTC
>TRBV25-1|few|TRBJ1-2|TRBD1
CASSALGQGAYGYTF
TGTGCCAGCAGTGCCTTGGGACAGGGCGCCTATGGCTACACCTTC
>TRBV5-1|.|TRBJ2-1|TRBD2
CASSLESSGGYNEQFF
TGCGCCAGCAGCTTGGAGAGTAGCGGGGGCTACAATGAGCAGTTCTTC
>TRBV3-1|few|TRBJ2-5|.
CASSLRTLQETQYF
TGTGCCAGCAGCCTGAGGACACTACAAGAGACCCAGTACTTC
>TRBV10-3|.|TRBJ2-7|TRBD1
CATLDRDRAYEQYF
TGTGCCACCCTAGACCGGGACAGAGCCTACGAGCAGTACTTC
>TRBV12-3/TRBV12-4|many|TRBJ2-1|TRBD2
CASRGGSYNEQFF
TGTGCCTCCCGGGGGGGCAGTTACAATGAGCAGTTCTTC
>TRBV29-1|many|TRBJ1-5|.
CSVAGTPNQPQHF
TGCAGCGTTGCCGGGACACCAAATCAGCCCCAGCATTTT
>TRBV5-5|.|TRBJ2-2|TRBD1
CASSFRTGITGNTGELFF
TGTGCCAGCAGCTTCCGGACAGGCATTACCGGTAACACCGGGGAGCTGTTTTTT
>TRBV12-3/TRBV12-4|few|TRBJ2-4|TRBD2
CASSWVPTSGVQNIQYF
TGTGCCAGCAGTTGGGTCCCGACTAGCGGGGTACAAAACATTCAGTACTTC
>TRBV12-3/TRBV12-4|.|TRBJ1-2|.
CASTSWGDYGYTF
TGTGCCAGCACCTCATGGGGGGACTATGGCTACACCTTC
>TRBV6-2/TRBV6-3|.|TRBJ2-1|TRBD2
CASRGSGSHNEQFF
TGTGCCAGCAGGGGTAGCGGGAGTCACAATGAGCAGTTCTTC
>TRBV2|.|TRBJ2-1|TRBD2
CASSEARTSGREQFF
TGTGCCAGCAGTGAAGCGAGGACTAGCGGGAGGGAGCAGTTCTTC
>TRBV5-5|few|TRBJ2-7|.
CASNRQQGYEQYF
TGTGCCAGCAATCGTCAACAAGGGTACGAGCAGTACTTC
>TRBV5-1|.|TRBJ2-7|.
CASSLSGTDTYEQYF
TGCGCCAGCAGCTTGAGTGGGACGGATACCTACGAGCAGTACTTC
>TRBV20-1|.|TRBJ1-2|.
CSASPRGAGNYGYTF
TGCAGTGCTAGCCCACGGGGGGCAGGGAACTATGGCTACACCTTC
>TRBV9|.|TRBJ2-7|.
CASGLRERGEQYF
TGTGCCAGCGGCCTCAGGGAGCGCGGCGAGCAGTACTTC
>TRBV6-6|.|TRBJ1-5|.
CASRSGPYQPQHF
TGTGCCAGCAGGAGTGGGCCGTACCAGCCCCAGCATTTT
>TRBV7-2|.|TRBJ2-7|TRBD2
CASSLRGLAGGSYEQYF
TGTGCCAGCAGCTTAAGGGGACTAGCGGGAGGCTCCTACGAGCAGTACTTC
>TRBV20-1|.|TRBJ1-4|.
CSAIQGSNEKLFF
TGCAGTGCCATACAGGGCTCTAATGAAAAACTGTTTTTT
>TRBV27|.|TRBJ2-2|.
CASRRTENTGELFF
TGTGCCAGCAGGAGGACAGAGAACACCGGGGAGCTGTTTTTT
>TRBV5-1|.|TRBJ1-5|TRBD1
CASSPQGPGQPQHF
TGCGCCAGCAGCCCACAGGGGCCGGGACAGCCCCAGCATTTT
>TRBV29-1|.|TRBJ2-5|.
CSGSLIGETQYF
TGCAGCGGATCATTAATAGGAGAGACCCAGTACTTC
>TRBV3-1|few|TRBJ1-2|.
CASSQDLSNYGYTF
TGTGCCAGCAGCCAAGATCTTTCTAACTATGGCTACACCTTC
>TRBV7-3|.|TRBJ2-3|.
CASSLNPHRFGTDTQYF
TGTGCCAGCAGCTTAAATCCCCACAGGTTCGGCACAGATACGCAGTATTTT
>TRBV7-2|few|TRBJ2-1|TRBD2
CASSRGTSGIYNEQFF
TGTGCCAGCAGCCGTGGGACTAGCGGGATCTACAATGAGCAGTTCTTC
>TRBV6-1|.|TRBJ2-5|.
CASSPLRGERRETQYF
TGTGCCAGCAGTCCCCTCCGCGGGGAGAGAAGAGAGACCCAGTACTTC
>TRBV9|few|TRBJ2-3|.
CASSVDQWPDTQYF
TGTGCCAGCAGCGTAGATCAGTGGCCAGATACGCAGTATTTT
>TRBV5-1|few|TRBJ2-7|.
CASSPDGTREYEQYF
TGCGCCAGCAGCCCGGACGGGACAAGAGAATACGAGCAGTACTTC
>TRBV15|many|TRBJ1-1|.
CATSRVWNTEAFF
TGTGCCACCAGCAGAGTTTGGAACACTGAAGCTTTCTTT
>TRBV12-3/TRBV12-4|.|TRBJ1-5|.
CASRWTSNQPQHF
TGTGCCAGCAGGTGGACCAGCAATCAGCCCCAGCATTTT
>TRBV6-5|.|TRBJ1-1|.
CASFSRGTEAFF
TGTGCCAGCTTCTCAAGGGGGACTGAAGCTTTCTTT
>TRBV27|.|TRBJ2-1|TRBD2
CATVSLAGGYNEQFF
TGTGCCACCGTATCCCTAGCGGGAGGTTACAATGAGCAGTTCTTC
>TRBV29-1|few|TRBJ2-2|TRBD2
CSVASGGGFGELFF
TGCAGCGTTGCCAGCGGGGGAGGATTCGGGGAGCTGTTTTTT
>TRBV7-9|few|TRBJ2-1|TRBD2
CASSRPLQRERNEQFF
TGTGCCAGCAGCCGACCACTCCAGCGGGAGAGGAATGAGCAGTTCTTC
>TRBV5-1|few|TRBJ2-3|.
CASRPQTTSTDTQYF
TGCGCCAGCCGCCCCCAGACAACTAGCACAGATACGCAGTATTTT
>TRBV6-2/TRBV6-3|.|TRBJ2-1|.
CASSYTRDGSYNEQFF
TGTGCCAGCAGTTATACCCGGGATGGCTCCTACAATGAGCAGTTCTTC
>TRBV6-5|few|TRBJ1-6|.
CASSYIQGGNSPLHF
TGTGCCAGCAGTTATATCCAGGGCGGTAATTCACCCCTCCACTTT
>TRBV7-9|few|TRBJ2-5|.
CASSDMGRGGPVETQYF
TGTGCCAGCAGCGATATGGGAAGGGGGGGTCCGGTGGAGACCCAGTACTTC
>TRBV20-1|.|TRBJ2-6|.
CSARPGRFSGANVLTF
TGCAGTGCTAGGCCGGGACGGTTCTCTGGGGCCAACGTCCTGACTTTC
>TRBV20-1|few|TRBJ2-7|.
CSVPERGGEQYF
TGCAGTGTTCCCGAAAGGGGAGGCGAGCAGTACTTC
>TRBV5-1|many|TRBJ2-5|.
CASSLEGQETQYF
TGCGCCAGCAGCTTGGAGGGTCAAGAGACCCAGTACTTC
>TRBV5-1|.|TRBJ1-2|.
CASSLASGTGGYTF
TGCGCCAGCAGCTTGGCCTCAGGGACGGGAGGCTACACCTTC
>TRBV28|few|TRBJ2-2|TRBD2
CASSLMGLAGRRLANTGELFF
TGTGCCAGCAGTTTAATGGGGCTAGCGGGTAGACGCCTAGCGAACACCGGGGAGCTGTTTTTT